This T cell receptor beta chain was obtained from a study of OX40 agonist ivuxolimab in advanced cancers. Turning to the study itself: The study enrolled dose-escalation patients with hepatocellular carcinoma, melanoma, renal cell or head and neck cancer.

The method was immunoSEQ multiplex PCR; TCRdb's version includes in-frame clones alone and lacks a portion of them. Seen here are roughly 50,000 clones, less than 95% observed once, and the top ten hold 8.7%. This sequence was found in an adult with an advanced solid tumor such as melanoma, head and neck, liver or kidney cancer. The sample was CD4+ or CD8+ T cells sorted from blood, taken in a trial of the OX40 agonist ivuxolimab.

CDR3 coding DNA: TGTGCCAGCAGCGCCGAGTGGGGGGCGCCCCACTATGGCTACACCTTC. Translating it yields CASSAEWGAPHYGYTF. V usage is TRBV9 and J usage is TRBJ1-2, with D perhaps matching TRBD1 (6 bases). The CDR3 extends over 16 amino acids. Trimming shortened V by 3 bases and J by 3 bases, and 18 bases separated the two germline ends. Germline V gene data show CDR1 as SGDLS and CDR2 as YYNGEE.